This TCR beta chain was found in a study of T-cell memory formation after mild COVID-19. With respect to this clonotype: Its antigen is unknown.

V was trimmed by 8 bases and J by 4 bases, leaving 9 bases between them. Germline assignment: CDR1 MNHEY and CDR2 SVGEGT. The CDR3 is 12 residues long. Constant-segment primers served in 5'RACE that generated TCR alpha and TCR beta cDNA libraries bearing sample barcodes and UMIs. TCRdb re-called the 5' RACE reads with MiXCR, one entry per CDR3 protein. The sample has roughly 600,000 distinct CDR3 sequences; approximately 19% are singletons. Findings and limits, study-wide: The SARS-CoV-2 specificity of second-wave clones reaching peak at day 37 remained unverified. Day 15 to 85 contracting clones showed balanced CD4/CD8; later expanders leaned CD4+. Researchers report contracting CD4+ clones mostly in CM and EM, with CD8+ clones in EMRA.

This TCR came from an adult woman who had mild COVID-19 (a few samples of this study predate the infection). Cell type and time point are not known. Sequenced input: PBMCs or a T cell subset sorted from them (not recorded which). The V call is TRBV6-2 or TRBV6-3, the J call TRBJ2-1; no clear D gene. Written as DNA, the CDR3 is TGTGCCAGCGCGCCGGAGTACAATGAGCAGTTCTTC. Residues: CASAPEYNEQFF.